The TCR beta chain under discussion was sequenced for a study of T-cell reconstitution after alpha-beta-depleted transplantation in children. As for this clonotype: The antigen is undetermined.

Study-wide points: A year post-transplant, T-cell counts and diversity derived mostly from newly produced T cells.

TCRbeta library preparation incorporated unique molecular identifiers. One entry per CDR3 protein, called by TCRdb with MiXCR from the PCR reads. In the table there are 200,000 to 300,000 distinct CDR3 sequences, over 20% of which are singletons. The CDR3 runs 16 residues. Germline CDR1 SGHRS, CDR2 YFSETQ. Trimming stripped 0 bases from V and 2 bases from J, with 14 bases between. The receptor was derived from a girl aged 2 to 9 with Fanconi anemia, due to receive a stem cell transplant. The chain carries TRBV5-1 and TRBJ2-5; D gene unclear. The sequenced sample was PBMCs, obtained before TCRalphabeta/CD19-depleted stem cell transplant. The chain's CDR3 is CASSLANWCSQETQYF. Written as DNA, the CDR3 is TGCGCCAGCAGCTTGGCCAATTGGTGCAGTCAAGAGACCCAGTACTTC.